The rows below give T cell receptor beta chains drawn from one sample of a study of cytomegalovirus exposure and HLA in healthy donors. The repertoire was sequenced with immunoSEQ multiplex PCR; TCRdb's copy has only in-frame clones and lacks some. There are approximately 150,000 clones in the sample; 75% occur only once, and around 4.9% lies in the top ten. Sequenced sample: PBMCs. The source of these receptors is a male donor in good health and CMV-seronegative. Both conserved end residues are part of each CDR3. Fields, in order: V gene, CDR3 length, J gene, D gene, CDR3 protein. The D gene is left open where the match is weak.

v_call: TRBV7-9; cdr3_length: 16; j_call: TRBJ2-2; d_call: TRBD1; cdr3_aa: CASSLGQGRRTGELFF
v_call: TRBV4-1; cdr3_length: 12; j_call: TRBJ2-7; d_call: -; cdr3_aa: CASSRRAGEQYF
v_call: TRBV25-1; cdr3_length: 14; j_call: TRBJ2-5; d_call: TRBD2; cdr3_aa: CASSPGLAGSPMNF
v_call: TRBV10-3; cdr3_length: 14; j_call: TRBJ1-1; d_call: TRBD1; cdr3_aa: CAISPGQGNTEAFF
v_call: TRBV30; cdr3_length: 15; j_call: TRBJ2-5; d_call: -; cdr3_aa: CAWSVLGGPGETQYF
v_call: TRBV11-2; cdr3_length: 15; j_call: TRBJ1-2; d_call: -; cdr3_aa: CASSLAAGALGGYTF
v_call: TRBV6-5; cdr3_length: 12; j_call: TRBJ1-1; d_call: -; cdr3_aa: CASSYVAAEAFF
v_call: TRBV11-1; cdr3_length: 15; j_call: TRBJ2-6; d_call: -; cdr3_aa: CASSYATSGANVLTF
v_call: TRBV6-6; cdr3_length: 15; j_call: TRBJ2-3; d_call: -; cdr3_aa: CASSLGRGGTDTQYF
v_call: TRBV7-2; cdr3_length: 16; j_call: TRBJ2-7; d_call: TRBD2; cdr3_aa: CASSLEQREVSYEQYF
v_call: TRBV7-2; cdr3_length: 13; j_call: TRBJ1-5; d_call: -; cdr3_aa: CASSTGLAQPQHF
v_call: TRBV7-9; cdr3_length: 15; j_call: TRBJ1-4; d_call: -; cdr3_aa: CASSSQPTGNEKLFF
v_call: TRBV5-6; cdr3_length: 16; j_call: TRBJ1-4; d_call: -; cdr3_aa: CASSFQYRVPNEKLFF
v_call: TRBV7-3; cdr3_length: 15; j_call: TRBJ2-1; d_call: -; cdr3_aa: CASSLPGPPLNEQFF
v_call: TRBV1; cdr3_length: 17; j_call: TRBJ1-2; d_call: -; cdr3_aa: CTSSGPQGGAPNYGYTF
v_call: TRBV7-6; cdr3_length: 14; j_call: TRBJ2-7; d_call: -; cdr3_aa: CASSTTGQSYEQYF
v_call: TRBV6-5; cdr3_length: 14; j_call: TRBJ1-3; d_call: -; cdr3_aa: CASSSSYLGNTIYF
v_call: TRBV5-1; cdr3_length: 14; j_call: TRBJ2-3; d_call: -; cdr3_aa: CASSLADFTDTQYF
v_call: TRBV28; cdr3_length: 15; j_call: TRBJ1-4; d_call: -; cdr3_aa: CASSSYRDDYEKLFF
v_call: TRBV19; cdr3_length: 11; j_call: TRBJ1-2; d_call: -; cdr3_aa: CASSIGVGYTF
v_call: TRBV6-6; cdr3_length: 11; j_call: TRBJ1-2; d_call: -; cdr3_aa: CASNIYNDYTF
v_call: TRBV27; cdr3_length: 13; j_call: TRBJ2-1; d_call: -; cdr3_aa: CASSLANYNEQFF
v_call: TRBV9; cdr3_length: 15; j_call: TRBJ2-5; d_call: -; cdr3_aa: CASSVSSLWAETQYF
v_call: TRBV6-5; cdr3_length: 13; j_call: TRBJ1-4; d_call: -; cdr3_aa: CAAQRASNEKLFF
v_call: TRBV6-5; cdr3_length: 15; j_call: TRBJ2-3; d_call: -; cdr3_aa: CASSYGGRETDTQYF
v_call: TRBV11-2; cdr3_length: 15; j_call: TRBJ1-4; d_call: TRBD1; cdr3_aa: CASSLGTGGNEKLFF
v_call: TRBV7-9; cdr3_length: 16; j_call: TRBJ2-7; d_call: -; cdr3_aa: CASSTSDFWVSYEQYF
v_call: TRBV5-5; cdr3_length: 15; j_call: TRBJ2-1; d_call: TRBD1; cdr3_aa: CASSYPGQSHNEQFF
v_call: TRBV5-1; cdr3_length: 14; j_call: TRBJ2-7; d_call: -; cdr3_aa: CASSVRGSSYEQYF
v_call: TRBV28; cdr3_length: 16; j_call: TRBJ1-2; d_call: -; cdr3_aa: CASSLHPRPFNYGYTF
v_call: TRBV12-5; cdr3_length: 15; j_call: TRBJ2-1; d_call: -; cdr3_aa: CASGLGRGSNNEQFF
v_call: TRBV4-1; cdr3_length: 16; j_call: TRBJ1-2; d_call: -; cdr3_aa: CASSQEIRGTDYGYTF
v_call: TRBV30; cdr3_length: 12; j_call: TRBJ2-7; d_call: TRBD2; cdr3_aa: CAWTSGSYEQYF
v_call: TRBV28; cdr3_length: 14; j_call: TRBJ1-6; d_call: -; cdr3_aa: CASSGGSYNSPLHF
v_call: TRBV14; cdr3_length: 16; j_call: TRBJ2-1; d_call: -; cdr3_aa: CASSQVRRSSYNEQFF
v_call: TRBV5-1; cdr3_length: 19; j_call: TRBJ2-6; d_call: TRBD1; cdr3_aa: CASSLGGGQGSRGANVLTF
v_call: TRBV25-1; cdr3_length: 12; j_call: TRBJ2-4; d_call: -; cdr3_aa: CASNPGGNIQYF
v_call: TRBV5-1; cdr3_length: 14; j_call: TRBJ2-1; d_call: TRBD2; cdr3_aa: CASSSGGSYNEQFF
v_call: TRBV6-1; cdr3_length: 16; j_call: TRBJ2-7; d_call: TRBD1; cdr3_aa: CASSEGTGGLSYKQYF
v_call: TRBV7-3; cdr3_length: 15; j_call: TRBJ2-1; d_call: TRBD2; cdr3_aa: CASSSSGGGYNEQFF
v_call: TRBV7-2; cdr3_length: 15; j_call: TRBJ2-7; d_call: -; cdr3_aa: CASSLGQPSSYEQYF
v_call: TRBV9; cdr3_length: 14; j_call: TRBJ1-5; d_call: TRBD1; cdr3_aa: CASSAGQGGQPQHF
v_call: TRBV6-5; cdr3_length: 14; j_call: TRBJ1-6; d_call: -; cdr3_aa: CASSYSQGNLPLHF
v_call: TRBV10-1; cdr3_length: 18; j_call: TRBJ2-7; d_call: TRBD1; cdr3_aa: CASRNETGDPGGGYEQYF
v_call: TRBV19; cdr3_length: 14; j_call: TRBJ1-4; d_call: TRBD1; cdr3_aa: CASSIRDSPEKLFF
v_call: TRBV7-3; cdr3_length: 13; j_call: TRBJ2-3; d_call: -; cdr3_aa: CASSFRVLDTQYF
v_call: TRBV5-5; cdr3_length: 17; j_call: TRBJ2-1; d_call: TRBD2; cdr3_aa: CASSRKREASSYNEQFF
v_call: TRBV20-1; cdr3_length: 11; j_call: TRBJ2-7; d_call: TRBD1; cdr3_aa: CSAEDRVEQYF
v_call: TRBV30; cdr3_length: 15; j_call: TRBJ2-5; d_call: -; cdr3_aa: CAWSKSQAYQETQYF
v_call: TRBV6-5; cdr3_length: 15; j_call: TRBJ2-1; d_call: -; cdr3_aa: CASTNGQSSYNEQFF
v_call: TRBV11-2; cdr3_length: 14; j_call: TRBJ1-2; d_call: -; cdr3_aa: CASRAGGWNYGYTF
v_call: TRBV5-1; cdr3_length: 19; j_call: TRBJ1-6; d_call: TRBD1; cdr3_aa: CASSFYSRQGAANNSPLHF
v_call: TRBV30; cdr3_length: 13; j_call: TRBJ2-2; d_call: -; cdr3_aa: CAWYQGYTGELFF
v_call: TRBV7-9; cdr3_length: 14; j_call: TRBJ2-2; d_call: TRBD1; cdr3_aa: CASSRPEGAGELFF
v_call: TRBV9; cdr3_length: 16; j_call: TRBJ2-7; d_call: TRBD1; cdr3_aa: CASSVTTRTGVSEQYF
v_call: TRBV5-1; cdr3_length: 13; j_call: TRBJ2-4; d_call: -; cdr3_aa: CASRDDRSRIQYF
v_call: TRBV4-3; cdr3_length: 15; j_call: TRBJ2-1; d_call: -; cdr3_aa: CASSQEGSSYNEQFF
v_call: TRBV5-1; cdr3_length: 13; j_call: TRBJ1-1; d_call: -; cdr3_aa: CASSLGANTEAFF
v_call: TRBV7-3; cdr3_length: 18; j_call: TRBJ1-3; d_call: TRBD1; cdr3_aa: CASRLLNDRVNSGNTIYF